This TCR beta chain was documented in a study of OX40 agonist ivuxolimab in advanced cancers. Whole-study context: Dose-escalation patients' cancers were hepatocellular carcinoma, melanoma, renal cell or head and neck cancer.

About this clone itself: Its antigen is still unknown.

Sequenced by immunoSEQ multiplex PCR; TCRdb stores in-frame clones only, minus some. The data contain 65,000 to 80,000 clones, over 80% of them seen just once; the ten biggest clones take up 0.5% to 0.55%. Findings of the study overall: CD4+ and CD8+ blood T cells expanded clonally by week 6 at 0.1 to 3.0 mg/kg.

The CDR3 runs to 16 residues. Trimming shortened V by 7 bases and J by 1 base, and 16 bases separated the two germline ends. Germline CDR1 reads LNHDA; CDR2 reads SQIVND (reference sequence). This receptor was identified in an adult with an advanced solid tumor such as melanoma, head and neck, liver or kidney cancer. V gene TRBV19 combines with J gene TRBJ2-2; D not certain. The sample was CD4+ or CD8+ T cells sorted from blood, taken in a trial of the OX40 agonist ivuxolimab. The CDR3 spells CASTRTGNLNTGELFF. In DNA, the CDR3 is TGTGCCAGTACCAGGACGGGCAACCTGAACACCGGGGAGCTGTTTTTT. The whole variable domain, filled in from reference TRBV19 and TRBJ2-2, reads DGGITQSPKYLFRKEGQNVTLSCEQNLNHDAMYWYRQDPGQGLRLIYYSQIVNDFQKGDIAEGYSVSREKKESFPLTVTSAQKNPTAFYLCASTRTGNLNTGELFFGEGSRLTVL.